The T cell receptor beta chain under discussion was sequenced for a study of CD8 T cells in ankylosing spondylitis. The germline V gene encodes CDR1 LGHNA and CDR2 YNFKEQ. The CDR3 is 14 residues long. V was trimmed by 4 bases and J by 1 base, leaving 7 bases between them. This clonotype was seen repeatedly, ten times or more. Its antigen remains unidentified. Overall study findings and caveats: Reported data indicate significant enrichment of disease-linked clones within matched ankylosing spondylitis synovial fluid. It appeared that ankylosing spondylitis blood was characterized by a TCR beta motif of seven or eight highly homologous variants.

Quantitative molecular-barcoded 5'-RACE generated the TCR beta libraries. TCRdb reanalysed the 5' RACE reads using MiXCR and keeps one entry per CDR3 protein. The data hold 700,000 to 850,000 distinct CDR3 sequences, with roughly 10% observed a single time. Input material: blood, either unsorted or a sorted T cell fraction (not recorded which). This clonotype was sampled from a male donor with ankylosing spondylitis. V gene TRBV4-2 combines with J gene TRBJ2-2; unclear D gene. This chain's CDR3 is CASSRAVNTGELFF. The CDR3 DNA is TGTGCCAGCAGCCGGGCAGTGAACACCGGGGAGCTGTTTTTT.